These T cell receptor beta chains were read from a single sample in a study of blood T cell repertoires in COVID-19. Using immunoSEQ multiplex PCR, the repertoire was profiled, and TCRdb retains in-frame clones only, with some absent. The sample holds about 110,000 clones, 76% seen once. The sample comprised peripheral blood. The receptors were sampled from a woman older than 75 with acute or convalescent COVID-19. CDR3s leave out the opening cysteine and the closing phenylalanine or tryptophan.

V gene: TRBV11-2
J gene: TRBJ1-6
CDR3 protein: ASSPRQWTPLH

V gene: TRBV29-1
J gene: TRBJ2-3
CDR3 protein: SVALARDTQY

V gene: TRBV2
J gene: TRBJ1-4
CDR3 protein: ASSLYAGSNEKLF

V gene: TRBV19
J gene: TRBJ2-7
CDR3 protein: ASSRTGNSFYEQY

V gene: TRBV12-3/TRBV12-4
J gene: TRBJ1-2
CDR3 protein: ASSDSGGYGYT

V gene: TRBV2
J gene: TRBJ1-1
CDR3 protein: ASKRAETGTEAF

V gene: TRBV7-2
J gene: TRBJ1-2
CDR3 protein: ASSLVTAGSYGYT

V gene: TRBV5-1
J gene: TRBJ2-3
CDR3 protein: ASSLGQGSSTDTQY

V gene: TRBV5-4
J gene: TRBJ2-1
CDR3 protein: ASSFQGAYEKHNEQF

V gene: TRBV21-1
J gene: TRBJ2-1
CDR3 protein: ASRRVGGGFNEQF

V gene: TRBV3-1/TRBV3-2
J gene: TRBJ2-7
CDR3 protein: ASSLSGRENEQY

V gene: TRBV28
J gene: TRBJ1-2
CDR3 protein: ASKTGANYGYT

V gene: TRBV7-2
J gene: TRBJ2-7
CDR3 protein: ASSLRVGPAGFYEQY

V gene: TRBV30
J gene: TRBJ2-7
CDR3 protein: AWSAGTSKSYEQY

V gene: TRBV11-2
J gene: TRBJ2-7
CDR3 protein: ASSLEKLATPYEQY

V gene: TRBV19
J gene: TRBJ2-5
CDR3 protein: ASSPRVETQY

V gene: TRBV29-1
J gene: TRBJ1-2
CDR3 protein: SVDHTTQNGYT

V gene: TRBV19
J gene: TRBJ2-7
CDR3 protein: ASSPALGGSYEQY

V gene: TRBV5-1
J gene: TRBJ2-1
CDR3 protein: ASSGGTGSGVYNEQF

V gene: TRBV28
J gene: TRBJ2-3
CDR3 protein: AVVGVDTQY